This is a list of T cell receptor beta chains from one sample in a study of cytomegalovirus exposure and HLA in healthy donors. Some clones are missing from TCRdb's copy, which holds only in-frame ones; the method was immunoSEQ multiplex PCR. The sample records about 130,000 clones, 65% to 80% being singletons. Material: PBMCs. The receptors come from a human donor in good health. Both conserved end residues are part of each CDR3. Each record gives: D gene, J gene, V gene, CDR3 DNA, CDR3 protein. D genes are given only for firm matches.

NA TRBJ2-5 TRBV7-9 TGTGCTCTAGCCGGAGGGGACCGCCACCAAGAGACCCAGTACTTC CALAGGDRHQETQYF
TRBD1 TRBJ2-5 TRBV6-5 TGTGCCAGCAGAATCGAGACAGGGGGCCAAGGGACCCAGTACTTC CASRIETGGQGTQYF
NA TRBJ1-1 TRBV4-2 TGTGCCAGCAGCCAAGTCGAGGGGGTGAGTACTGAAGCTTTCTTT CASSQVEGVSTEAFF
TRBD1 TRBJ1-3 TRBV10-1 TGCGCCAGCAGTCCCGGGACAGGAGGAAACACCATATATTTT CASSPGTGGNTIYF
TRBD1 TRBJ2-3 TRBV18 TGTGCCAGCCGAAGACAGGGTAGCACAGATACGCAGTATTTT CASRRQGSTDTQYF
NA TRBJ1-4 TRBV28 TGTGCCAGCAGGATGGGGGGGGCAACTAATGAAAAACTGTTTTTT CASRMGGATNEKLFF
NA TRBJ2-2 TRBV7-7 TGTGCTGCTTCTACTACCTCCGGGGAGCTGTTTTTT CAASTTSGELFF
TRBD2 TRBJ2-5 TRBV10-2 TGCGCCAGCAGAACAGGACTAGTGGGGGAGCAGTACTTC CASRTGLVGEQYF
TRBD2 TRBJ2-1 TRBV7-9 TGTGCCAGCAGGGGGCGGGGGGGATCCTCCTACAATGAGCAGTTCTTC CASRGRGGSSYNEQFF
NA TRBJ1-2 TRBV10-1 TGCGCCAGCAGTGAGTCGCCAGGGTTCGGCTACACCTTC CASSESPGFGYTF
TRBD1 TRBJ1-2 TRBV5-5 TGTGCCAGCAGCCCCGGGACAGGGAACTATGGCTACACCTTC CASSPGTGNYGYTF